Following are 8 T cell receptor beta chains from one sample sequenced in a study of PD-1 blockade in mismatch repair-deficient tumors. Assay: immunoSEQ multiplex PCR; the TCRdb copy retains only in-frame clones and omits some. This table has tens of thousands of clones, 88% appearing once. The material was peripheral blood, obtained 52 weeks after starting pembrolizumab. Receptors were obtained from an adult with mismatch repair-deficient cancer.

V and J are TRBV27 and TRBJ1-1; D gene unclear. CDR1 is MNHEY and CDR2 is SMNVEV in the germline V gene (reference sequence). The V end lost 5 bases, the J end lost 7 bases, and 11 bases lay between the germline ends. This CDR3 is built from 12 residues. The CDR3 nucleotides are TGTGCCAGCAGTCCCCGCCCGGGTGAAGCTTTCTTT. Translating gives CASSPRPGEAFF.

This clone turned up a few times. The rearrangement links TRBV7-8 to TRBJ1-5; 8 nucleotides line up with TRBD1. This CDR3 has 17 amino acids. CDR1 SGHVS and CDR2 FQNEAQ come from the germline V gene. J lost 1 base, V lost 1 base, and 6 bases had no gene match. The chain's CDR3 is CASSLGVQGVSNQPQHF. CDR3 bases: TGTGCCAGCAGCTTAGGTGTACAGGGGGTAAGCAATCAGCCCCAGCATTTT.

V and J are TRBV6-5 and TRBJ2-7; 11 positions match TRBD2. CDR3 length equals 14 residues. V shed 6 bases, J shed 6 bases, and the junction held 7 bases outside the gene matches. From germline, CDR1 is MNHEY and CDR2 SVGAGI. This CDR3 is CASSAGTSGGEQYF. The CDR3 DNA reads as TGTGCCAGCAGCGCCGGGACTAGCGGTGGCGAGCAGTACTTC.

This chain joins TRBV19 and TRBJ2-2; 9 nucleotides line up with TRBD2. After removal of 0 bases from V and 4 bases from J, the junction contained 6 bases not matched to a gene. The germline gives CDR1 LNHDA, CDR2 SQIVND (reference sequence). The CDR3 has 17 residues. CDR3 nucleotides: TGTGCCAGTAGTATAGATGGGTTGACTAGCGGCACCGGGGAGCTGTTTTTT. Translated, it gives CASSIDGLTSGTGELFF.

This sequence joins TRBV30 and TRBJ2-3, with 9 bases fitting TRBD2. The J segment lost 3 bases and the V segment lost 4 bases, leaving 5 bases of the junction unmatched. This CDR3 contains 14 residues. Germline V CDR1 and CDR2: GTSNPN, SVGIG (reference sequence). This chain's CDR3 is CAWNLAGVTDTQYF. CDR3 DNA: TGTGCCTGGAATTTAGCGGGAGTAACAGATACGCAGTATTTT.

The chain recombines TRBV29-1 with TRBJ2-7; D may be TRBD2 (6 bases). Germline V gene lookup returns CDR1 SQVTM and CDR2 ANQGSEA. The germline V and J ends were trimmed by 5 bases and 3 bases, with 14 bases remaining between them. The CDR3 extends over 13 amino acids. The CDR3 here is CSVYGPSVYEQYF. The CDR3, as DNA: TGCAGCGTTTATGGTCCTAGCGTCTACGAGCAGTACTTC.

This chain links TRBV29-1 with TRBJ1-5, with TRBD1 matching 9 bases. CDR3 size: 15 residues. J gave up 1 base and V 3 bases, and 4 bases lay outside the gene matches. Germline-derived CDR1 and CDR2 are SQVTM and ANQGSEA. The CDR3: CSVDTGTGSNQPQHF. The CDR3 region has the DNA TGCAGCGTTGATACCGGGACAGGGAGCAATCAGCCCCAGCATTTT.

In nucleotides, the CDR3 is TGTGCCACCAGCAGCTTTTGGACAGACACGACCGGGGAGCTGTTTTTT. Translated: CATSSFWTDTTGELFF. The V gene is TRBV15, the J gene TRBJ2-2; TRBD1 is a possible D gene (6 bases). CDR1 is LNHNV, CDR2 YYDKDF, per germline (reference sequence). CDR3 length: 16 residues. Trimming left V 3 bases short and J 5 bases short, with 16 bases between.